This entry lists 19 T cell receptor beta chains sequenced from one sample in a study of identical twins. TCRdb re-called the 5' RACE reads with MiXCR, one entry per CDR3 protein. The sample lists about 1.7 million distinct CDR3 sequences, under 35% seen once, with about 0.27% in the top ten. The sequenced sample was cord blood. These TCRs come from a newborn girl in good health.

The J gene is TRBJ1-5, the V gene TRBV6-6, with D perhaps TRBD1 (5 bases). Trimming cost V 1 base and J 2 bases, with 15 bases left between them. In germline, CDR1 is MNHNY, CDR2 SVGAGI (reference sequence). CDR3 length equals 17 residues. The CDR3 region is CASSYLGLQVGNQPQHF. CDR3 bases: TGTGCCAGCAGTTACTTAGGGTTACAGGTCGGCAATCAGCCCCAGCATTTT.

This clonotype was seen only a few times. This sequence joins TRBV4-1 and TRBJ1-2; TRBD1 matches at 7 bases. The CDR3 is 16 amino acids. The V gene's germline CDR1 is MGHRA and CDR2 YSYEKL. Losses at the gene ends were 3 bases for V and 6 bases for J; bases not matched to a gene: 13. The CDR3 protein is CASSHPIRGGANGYTF. In DNA, the CDR3 is TGCGCCAGCAGCCATCCAATTAGAGGGGGCGCGAATGGCTACACCTTC.

The V gene is TRBV27, the J gene TRBJ2-6, with 8 positions matching TRBD1. The CDR3 contains 17 residues. Trimming took 0 bases from V and 13 from J; bases not matched to a gene: 14. The germline V gene encodes CDR1 MNHEY and CDR2 SMNVEV (reference sequence). The CDR3 region is CASSLSLQGAPFDVLTF. As DNA, the CDR3 is TGTGCCAGCAGTTTATCGCTTCAGGGGGCCCCCTTCGATGTCCTGACTTTC.

This clonotype was counted only a few times. The chain employs TRBV7-9 and TRBJ2-3; 7 nucleotides match TRBD2. J was trimmed by 1 base and V by 3 bases; bases with no gene match: 19. The CDR3 is 20 residues long. Germline CDR1 SEHNR, CDR2 FQNEAQ (reference sequence). The CDR3 coding sequence is TGTGCCAGCAGCTTGTTTATCGGGAACGTCGTAAGCGGGGGCACAGATACGCAGTATTTT. Its protein product is CASSLFIGNVVSGGTDTQYF.

This clonotype was seen repeatedly, ten times or more. CDR3 DNA sequence: TGTGCCAGCAGTATATCTAACTATGGCTACACCTTC. This translates into CASSISNYGYTF. The chain carries TRBV12-3 or TRBV12-4 and TRBJ1-2; D not resolved. The V end was cut by 5 bases, the J end by 0 bases, with 4 bases between. The CDR3 contains 12 residues.

V and J are TRBV27 and TRBJ2-3; D unclear. V lost 1 base, J lost 4 bases, and 9 bases lay in between. The CDR3 consists of 14 residues. The germline V gene encodes CDR1 MNHEY and CDR2 SMNVEV (reference sequence). This CDR3 reads CASSLLLASDTQYF. CDR3 in DNA: TGTGCCAGCAGTTTATTACTCGCGTCAGATACGCAGTATTTT.

The V call is TRBV12-3 or TRBV12-4, the J call TRBJ1-2; D is ambiguous. There are 14 residues in the CDR3. Deletions cut 1 base from V and 7 bases from J, with 13 bases between. DNA for the CDR3: TGTGCCAGCAGTTTAGGGCAATTCGTTTGTGGCTACACCTTC. Translation gives CASSLGQFVCGYTF.

V usage is TRBV20-1 and J usage is TRBJ1-6, with no clear D. Germline V lookup: CDR1 DFQATT, CDR2 SNEGSKA (reference sequence). The V end lost 1 base, the J end lost 8 bases, and 9 bases lay between the germline ends. The CDR3 runs 13 residues. DNA for the CDR3: TGCAGTGCTAGAGCGACTGGGTATTCACCCCTCCACTTT. This encodes CSARATGYSPLHF.

The chain uses TRBV5-1 and TRBJ1-4; D unclear. V gave up 4 bases and J gave up 10 bases, with 11 bases separating them. The CDR3 is made up of 12 amino acids. Germline CDR1 SGHRS, CDR2 YFSETQ. Here the CDR3 reads CASSPEFGKLFF. CDR3 bases: TGCGCCAGCAGCCCCGAATTCGGAAAACTGTTTTTT. The whole variable domain, filled in from reference TRBV5-1 and TRBJ1-4, reads KAGVTQTPRYLIKTRGQQVTLSCSPISGHRSVSWYQQTPGQGLQFLFEYFSETQRNKGNFPGRFSGRQFSNSRSEMNVSTLELGDSALYLCASSPEFGKLFFGSGTQLSVL.

V and J are TRBV5-1 and TRBJ1-1; 10 bases agree with TRBD1. The CDR3 is 18 amino acids. In germline, CDR1 is SGHRS, CDR2 YFSETQ. V shed 4 bases, J shed 1 base, and the junction held 13 bases outside the gene matches. CDR3 coding DNA: TGCGCCAGCAGCCGAACCGGCCGACAGGGGGCCGGGAACACTGAAGCTTTCTTT. It specifies CASSRTGRQGAGNTEAFF.

This chain joins TRBV7-9 and TRBJ1-2; no reliable D call. This CDR3 region has 17 residues. CDR1 and CDR2 from the germline V gene are SEHNR and FQNEAQ (reference sequence). V lost 4 bases and J 3 bases, leaving 21 bases between the germline ends. This chain's CDR3 is CASSSEVGILRYYGYTF. DNA of the CDR3: TGTGCCAGCAGCTCCGAGGTAGGAATACTGCGATACTATGGCTACACCTTC. The full variable domain, with the rest looked up from reference TRBV7-9 and TRBJ1-2, is DTGVSQNPRHKITKRGQNVTFRCDPISEHNRLYWYRQTLGQGPEFLTYFQNEAQLEKSRLLSDRFSAERPKGSFSTLEIQRTEQGDSAMYLCASSSEVGILRYYGYTFGSGTRLTVV.

The gene calls are TRBV11-2 and TRBJ2-3, with TRBD1 as a possible D gene (5 bases). Germline CDR1 is SGHAT and CDR2 is FQNNGV. V was clipped by 1 base and J by 7 bases, with 12 bases between them. The CDR3 is 14 residues long. The CDR3 DNA follows: TGTGCCAGCAGCTTAGTCAGGGAATGGTATACGCAGTATTTT. This codes for CASSLVREWYTQYF.

V and J are TRBV12-3 or TRBV12-4 and TRBJ1-5; D gene ambiguous. The V end lost 1 base, the J end lost 3 bases, and 10 bases lay between the germline ends. This CDR3 is built from 15 residues. The CDR3 is CASSLVGVLNQPQHF. Written as DNA, the CDR3 is TGTGCCAGCAGTTTAGTTGGGGTTCTCAATCAGCCCCAGCATTTT.

This CDR3 reads CASSERRVFYGYTF. The CDR3 DNA reads as TGTGCCAGCAGTGAAAGGAGGGTTTTCTATGGCTACACCTTC. The chain is built from TRBV2 and TRBJ1-2; no clear D gene. From germline, CDR1 is SNHLY and CDR2 FYNNEI. The V end was cut by 2 bases, the J end by 4 bases, with 11 bases between. The CDR3 runs to 14 residues. Combining the CDR3 with reference TRBV2 and TRBJ1-2 gives the whole variable domain EPEVTQTPSHQVTQMGQEVILRCVPISNHLYFYWYRQILGQKVEFLVSFYNNEISEKSEIFDDQFSVERPDGSNFTLKIRSTKLEDSAMYFCASSERRVFYGYTFGSGTRLTVV.

The V and J genes are TRBV19 and TRBJ2-5, with D perhaps TRBD2 (5 bases). The J call may be incorrect, as the DNA end agrees better with TRBJ2-7. This CDR3 contains 14 residues. CDR1 and CDR2 from the germline V gene are LNHDA and SQIVND (reference sequence). CDR3 nucleotide sequence: TGTGCCAGTAGTGCCGGCTTAAGCGGCTACGAGCAGTACTTC. Protein sequence: CASSAGLSGYEQYF.

This clonotype has a count of ten or more. This chain's CDR3 is CASSYTGGTEAFF. The CDR3 coding sequence is TGTGCCAGCAGTTACACAGGGGGCACTGAAGCTTTCTTT. The J gene is TRBJ1-1, the V gene TRBV6-5; 8 nucleotides agree with TRBD1. The J segment lost 4 bases and the V segment lost 2 bases, leaving 0 bases of the junction unmatched. CDR3 length equals 13 residues. Germline V gives CDR1 MNHEY, CDR2 SVGAGI.

V and J are TRBV21-1 and TRBJ1-1. TRBV21-1 is termed a pseudogene. CDR3 size: 14 residues. The CDR3 DNA follows: TGTGCCAGCAGCAAAGCAAGCGGTGGGACTGAAGCTTTCTTT. It yields the protein CASSKASGGTEAFF.

Turning to this clonotype: A read error is possible here, since a much larger clone lies one base away. This sequence joins TRBV29-1 and TRBJ2-1, with a weak D call TRBD2 (6 bases). The end of the DNA aligns better with TRBJ2-7, so the J call may be wrong. The germline CDR1 and CDR2 sequences are SQVTM and ANQGSEA. The CDR3 covers 13 residues. The CDR3 DNA sequence: TGCAGCGTTGGTCGGGGGAACTACAATGAGCAGTACTTC. Translating gives CSVGRGNYNEQYF.

This clonotype has at least ten counts. The chain couples TRBV9 to TRBJ1-2, with 7 positions matching TRBD1. The CDR3 loop spans 13 amino acids. The J segment lost 6 bases and the V segment lost 0 bases, leaving 2 bases of the junction unmatched. The germline CDR1 and CDR2 sequences are SGDLS and YYNGEE. CDR3 bases: TGTGCCAGCAGCGTAGTAGGGGGCGATGGCTACACCTTC. Translated, it gives CASSVVGGDGYTF.